Reported below is one T cell receptor beta chain. This entry belongs to a study of cytomegalovirus exposure and HLA in healthy donors. Profiled with immunoSEQ multiplex PCR; TCRdb holds only in-frame clones, not every one. The sample records 120,000 to 150,000 clones, about 90% being singletons. What was sequenced was PBMCs. This clonotype was sampled from a man between 18 and 35 years old in good health and CMV-seronegative.

The CDR3 sequence is CASSPNIGGTEAFF. CDR3 DNA: TGCGCCAGCAGCCCAAACATCGGAGGCACTGAAGCTTTCTTT. The V gene is TRBV4-1, the J gene TRBJ1-1; unclear D gene. The CDR3 extends over 14 amino acids. V was pared by 4 bases and J by 4 bases, with 13 bases between. The germline V gene has CDR1 MGHRA and CDR2 YSYEKL.